One and the same sample provided the 28 T cell receptor beta chains below, sequenced in a study of CD8 T cell repertoires and HIV-1 epitope variants. Assay used: immunoSEQ multiplex PCR; TCRdb lists only in-frame clones, some missing. The sample includes 95,000 or so clones, roughly 81% of them seen just once. Source material: uncultured baseline CD8+ T cells from peripheral blood mononuclear cells (PBMCs). Source of these receptors: a male donor with HIV.

This clone was found a few times. The same CDR3 arises from other DNA sequences in this sample as well. The chain employs TRBV30 and TRBJ1-6; weak D call: TRBD1 (5 bases). This CDR3 comprises 13 residues. Trimming removed 7 bases at V and 7 bases at J, with 14 bases between. Germline CDR1 reads GTSNPN; CDR2 reads SVGIG (reference sequence). This CDR3 reads CASDREQNSPLHF. CDR3 coding DNA: TGTGCCTCCGACAGAGAGCAAAATTCACCCCTCCACTTT.

This clone was counted ten times or more. The V and J genes are TRBV23-1 and TRBJ1-2; D uncertain. TRBV23-1 falls under the ORF class, with uncertain function. The CDR3 loop spans 14 amino acids. The V and J ends lost 1 base and 1 base respectively, with 7 bases between them. The CDR3 reads CASSQWRLNYGYTF. DNA of the CDR3: TGCGCCAGCAGTCAATGGAGGCTTAACTATGGCTACACCTTC.

V gene TRBV7-2 combines with J gene TRBJ1-5, with TRBD1 as a possible D gene (5 bases). Trimming stripped 3 bases from V and 2 bases from J, with 11 bases between. In germline, CDR1 is SGHTA, CDR2 FQGNSA. This CDR3 is built from 15 residues. The CDR3: CASSFLLGGNQPQHF. The CDR3 coding sequence is TGTGCCAGCAGCTTCCTATTGGGGGGCAATCAGCCCCAGCATTTT.

This clone appeared a single time. The rearrangement links TRBV28 to TRBJ2-3; the match to TRBD2 covers 7 bases. Germline assignment: CDR1 MDHEN and CDR2 SYDVKM. CDR3 size: 16 residues. The junction had 15 bases not matched to a gene; V was cut back by 4 bases and J by 8 bases. As DNA, the CDR3 is TGTGCCAGCAGTTACCTTTTCGAGGGAGGGCCAGGTACGCAGTATTTT. This gives the protein CASSYLFEGGPGTQYF.

This clone came up once. The rearrangement links TRBV5-1 to TRBJ1-5; D gene uncertain. Deletions cut 1 base from V and 5 bases from J, with 10 bases between. The CDR3 spans 14 residues. Germline CDR1 reads SGHRS; CDR2 reads YFSETQ. The CDR3 region is CASSLRGRDQPQHF. As DNA, the CDR3 is TGCGCCAGCAGCTTGAGAGGGAGGGATCAGCCCCAGCATTTT.

The chain uses TRBV5-1 and TRBJ2-1; TRBD1 matches 7 bases. J gave up 3 bases and V 7 bases, and 19 bases lay outside the gene matches. The CDR3 covers 18 residues. The V gene's germline CDR1 is SGHRS and CDR2 YFSETQ. The CDR3 DNA reads as TGCGCCAGCGGGAAATCAGACCCCAGGGGGACCCTCTACAATGAGCAGTTCTTC. Translated: CASGKSDPRGTLYNEQFF.

This chain joins TRBV27 and TRBJ2-2, with a tentative D call TRBD2 (5 bases). The CDR3 loop spans 14 amino acids. Germline CDR1 MNHEY, CDR2 SMNVEV (reference sequence). V was pared by 3 bases and J by 4 bases, with 9 bases between. CDR3 DNA: TGTGCCAGCAGTTTTTCTGGGAGCACCGGGGAGCTGTTTTTT. Protein sequence: CASSFSGSTGELFF.

This clone was recorded a few times. The CDR3 DNA follows: TGTGCCAGCAGCCAAGATCCACGTAGCGGGGGAGGGTCCTACAATGAGCAGTTCTTC. Its translation: CASSQDPRSGGGSYNEQFF. J is TRBJ2-1 and V is TRBV14; 9 nucleotides agree with TRBD2. The CDR3 runs 19 residues. Germline V gives CDR1 SGHDN, CDR2 FVKESK. V trimming: 0 bases; J trimming: 1 base; junction bases outside the gene matches: 10. Combining the CDR3 with reference TRBV14 and TRBJ2-1 gives the whole variable domain EAGVTQFPSHSVIEKGQTVTLRCDPISGHDNLYWYRRVMGKEIKFLLHFVKESKQDESGMPNNRFLAERTGGTYSTLKVQPAELEDSGVYFCASSQDPRSGGGSYNEQFFGPGTRLTVL.

J is TRBJ1-5 and V is TRBV6-4; D remains ambiguous. The CDR3 loop spans 15 amino acids. In germline, CDR1 is MRHNA, CDR2 SNTAGT. Trimming took off 2 bases at V and 4 bases at J, with 12 bases between the two ends. The CDR3 loop reads CASSDGEGMNQPQHF. CDR3 in DNA: TGTGCCAGCAGTGACGGCGAGGGAATGAATCAGCCCCAGCATTTT.

The CDR3 here is CAWNPGPEINYGYTF. The CDR3, as DNA: TGTGCCTGGAATCCGGGACCAGAAATTAACTATGGCTACACCTTC. V gene TRBV30 combines with J gene TRBJ1-2; D is perhaps TRBD1 (5 bases). CDR1 and CDR2 from the germline V gene are GTSNPN and SVGIG (reference sequence). The CDR3 has 15 residues. V was shortened by 4 bases and J by 1 base, with 16 bases between the two germline ends.

The CDR3 region has the DNA TGTGCCAGCAGCTTGTCGTTTGGGACAGGGAGGGGGTACGAGCAGTACTTC. This translates into CASSLSFGTGRGYEQYF. The chain recombines TRBV11-2 with TRBJ2-7, with 9 bases fitting TRBD1. Trimming removed 3 bases from V and 4 bases from J; junction bases left unmatched: 13. Germline V gives CDR1 SGHAT, CDR2 FQNNGV. This CDR3 is built from 17 residues.

The V and J genes are TRBV28 and TRBJ1-5, with 8 bases fitting TRBD1. The V and J ends lost 6 bases and 2 bases, in that order; junction bases with no gene match: 15. The CDR3 has 18 amino acids. Germline CDR1 and CDR2: MDHEN and SYDVKM. The CDR3 nucleotides read TGTGCCAGCAGACGGGAACAGGGGGGTCCCCATGGCAATCAGCCCCAGCATTTT. Translation: CASRREQGGPHGNQPQHF.

The chain is built from TRBV28 and TRBJ2-7, with a possible D match to TRBD1 (5 bases). V was trimmed by 6 bases and J by 6 bases, leaving 18 bases between them. The CDR3 totals 14 residues. Germline CDR1 and CDR2: MDHEN and SYDVKM. DNA for the CDR3: TGTGCCAGCAGGTCCCTCAGGGCCTACGGCGAGCAGTACTTC. The encoded protein is CASRSLRAYGEQYF. The full variable domain, completed using reference TRBV28 and TRBJ2-7, is DVKVTQSSRYLVKRTGEKVFLECVQDMDHENMFWYRQDPGLGLRLIYFSYDVKMKEKGDIPEGYSVSREKKERFSLILESASTNQTSMYLCASRSLRAYGEQYFGPGTRLTVT.

The V call is TRBV2, the J call TRBJ1-5, with 7 positions matching TRBD1. Unmatched junction bases numbered 2, after V lost 2 bases and J lost 1 base. The germline CDR1 and CDR2 sequences are SNHLY and FYNNEI. The CDR3 runs to 15 residues. CDR3 DNA: TGTGCCAGCAGTGAAACAGGGGCGAGCAATCAGCCCCAGCATTTT. Translation gives CASSETGASNQPQHF.

This clone appeared once. This chain joins TRBV9 and TRBJ2-5, with a possible D match to TRBD2 (6 bases). The CDR3 is 15 amino acids. Germline values: CDR1 SGDLS, CDR2 YYNGEE. Deletions cut 4 bases from V and 0 bases from J, with 13 bases between. This chain's CDR3 is CASSISGSYQETQYF. The CDR3 DNA reads as TGTGCCAGCAGCATCAGCGGGTCGTACCAAGAGACCCAGTACTTC.

At least ten counts were recorded for this clone. At the DNA level, this CDR3 is encoded by other sequences in the same sample as well. V and J are TRBV5-5 and TRBJ2-1; D may match TRBD1 or TRBD2 (5 bases each). V gave up 4 bases and J gave up 2 bases, with 7 bases separating them. Per germline, CDR1 SGHKS and CDR2 YYEKEE (reference sequence). CDR3 size: 13 residues. CDR3 in amino acids: CASSLGPYNEQFF. The DNA for the CDR3 is TGTGCCAGCAGCCTGGGACCCTACAATGAGCAGTTCTTC.

The V and J genes are TRBV9 and TRBJ1-1; D perhaps matches TRBD1 (5 bases). Germline V gives CDR1 SGDLS, CDR2 YYNGEE. The CDR3 runs 15 residues. V was clipped by 1 base and J by 2 bases, with 12 bases between them. CDR3 sequence reads: CASSVNGGKNTEAFF. CDR3 bases: TGTGCCAGCAGCGTAAACGGGGGAAAAAACACTGAAGCTTTCTTT.

This chain connects TRBV28 to TRBJ2-3, with D tentatively TRBD2 (6 bases). V was trimmed by 4 bases and J by 1 base, leaving 15 bases between them. The germline CDR1 and CDR2 sequences are MDHEN and SYDVKM. The CDR3 sequence is 16 residues long. In DNA form, the CDR3 reads TGTGCCAGCAGTTCTCTAGCGCCGGAGGGCACAGATACGCAGTATTTT. Protein product: CASSSLAPEGTDTQYF.

The rearrangement uses TRBV6-5 and TRBJ2-1, with D possibly TRBD2 on 5 matching bases. The V end was cut by 5 bases, the J end by 5 bases, with 13 bases between. The CDR3 consists of 14 residues. The germline CDR1 and CDR2 sequences are MNHEY and SVGAGI. This CDR3 reads CASSARGGHNEQFF. The CDR3 DNA is TGTGCCAGCAGTGCCCGGGGTGGGCACAATGAGCAGTTCTTC.

This clone has more than one count but fewer than ten. CDR3 nucleotide sequence: TGTGCCAGCAGCTTAGGACAGGGAACCTACAATGAGCAGTTCTTC. This gives the protein CASSLGQGTYNEQFF. The chain combines TRBV7-9 with TRBJ2-1; 7 bases match TRBD1. The CDR3 is 15 residues long. With V trimmed by 1 base and J by 2 bases, 2 bases remained unmatched. Germline V gene lookup returns CDR1 SEHNR and CDR2 FQNEAQ (reference sequence).

This clone has only one observation. The gene calls are TRBV29-1 and TRBJ1-5; 7 nucleotides match TRBD1. The CDR3 spans 14 residues. Looked up from germline, CDR1 is SQVTM and CDR2 is ANQGSEA. J was trimmed by 5 bases and V by 4 bases; bases with no gene match: 8. The DNA for the CDR3 is TGCAGCGTTGCCTTACAGGGGTGGGATCAGCCCCAGCATTTT. This sequence encodes CSVALQGWDQPQHF. The variable domain in full, with the rest retrieved from reference TRBV29-1 and TRBJ1-5, is SAVISQKPSRDICQRGTSLTIQCQVDSQVTMMFWYRQQPGQSLTLIATANQGSEATYESGFVIDKFPISRPNLTFSTLTVSNMSPEDSSIYLCSVALQGWDQPQHFGDGTRLSIL.

The J gene is TRBJ1-5, the V gene TRBV6-5; 8 bases line up with TRBD1. The CDR3 extends over 15 amino acids. Germline trimming cut 9 bases from V and 0 bases from J; bases unmatched to any gene: 7. The germline V gene encodes CDR1 MNHEY and CDR2 SVGAGI. DNA for the CDR3: TGTGCCAGTTGGACAGGGTTTGGTAGCAATCAGCCCCAGCATTTT. Translated: CASWTGFGSNQPQHF.

This chain links TRBV5-4 with TRBJ1-2, with 11 bases that match TRBD1. With V trimmed by 4 bases and J by 3 bases, 5 bases remained unmatched. The germline CDR1 and CDR2 sequences are SGHNT and YYREEE (reference sequence). CDR3 length: 15 amino acids. CDR3 nucleotides: TGTGCCAGCAGCGGACAGGGGGCCGGCGACTATGGCTACACCTTC. The encoded protein is CASSGQGAGDYGYTF. Full variable domain (outside the CDR3, taken from reference TRBV5-4 and TRBJ1-2): ETGVTQSPTHLIKTRGQQVTLRCSSQSGHNTVSWYQQALGQGPQFIFQYYREEENGRGNFPPRFSGLQFPNYSSELNVNALELDDSALYLCASSGQGAGDYGYTFGSGTRLTVV.

The sample holds a few counts of this clone. The rearrangement links TRBV6-5 to TRBJ2-5, with D perhaps given as TRBD1 or TRBD2 (5 bases each). This CDR3 is built from 11 residues. Trimming left V 2 bases short and J 8 bases short, with 6 bases between. From germline, CDR1 is MNHEY and CDR2 SVGAGI. The DNA for the CDR3 is TGTGCCAGCAGTTACGGGGGTACCCAGTACTTC. This gives the protein CASSYGGTQYF.

The table lists this clone with a few counts. V is TRBV9 and J is TRBJ1-2; 8 bases match TRBD1. V was pared by 8 bases and J by 6 bases, with 18 bases of the junction left unmatched. The CDR3 is 16 amino acids. The germline CDR1 and CDR2 sequences are SGDLS and YYNGEE. The DNA of the CDR3 is TGTGCCAGTTCCGGTTGGACAGGGCTCGTTAGCGATGGCTACACCTTC. It is translated as CASSGWTGLVSDGYTF.

The gene calls are TRBV29-1 and TRBJ1-1; possibly TRBD1 for D (6 bases). V shed 6 bases and J shed 4 bases, with 12 bases lying between them. Germline lookup yields CDR1 SQVTM and CDR2 ANQGSEA. The CDR3 extends over 12 amino acids. The CDR3 sequence: CSVNRAGTEAFF. The CDR3 region has the DNA TGCAGCGTAAACAGGGCAGGCACTGAAGCTTTCTTT.

The J gene is TRBJ2-7, the V gene TRBV27, with D possibly TRBD2 on 6 matching bases. Deletions cut 6 bases from V and 2 bases from J, with 14 bases between. The germline V gene has CDR1 MNHEY and CDR2 SMNVEV (reference sequence). There are 14 residues in the CDR3. CDR3 nucleotide sequence: TGTGCCAGCAGATCCCCGGGACTCCCCTACGAGCAGTACTTC. This translates into CASRSPGLPYEQYF.

This clone was detected only a few times. The rearrangement links TRBV6-1 to TRBJ2-7, with TRBD1 as a possible D gene (5 bases). V was pared by 0 bases and J by 6 bases, with 12 bases between. The CDR3 spans 14 residues. Germline V gene sequence: CDR1 MNHNS, CDR2 SASEGT. In nucleotides, the CDR3 is TGTGCCAGCAGTGAAGCCCCCGTAGGGGTCGAGCAGTACTTC. This gives the protein CASSEAPVGVEQYF.